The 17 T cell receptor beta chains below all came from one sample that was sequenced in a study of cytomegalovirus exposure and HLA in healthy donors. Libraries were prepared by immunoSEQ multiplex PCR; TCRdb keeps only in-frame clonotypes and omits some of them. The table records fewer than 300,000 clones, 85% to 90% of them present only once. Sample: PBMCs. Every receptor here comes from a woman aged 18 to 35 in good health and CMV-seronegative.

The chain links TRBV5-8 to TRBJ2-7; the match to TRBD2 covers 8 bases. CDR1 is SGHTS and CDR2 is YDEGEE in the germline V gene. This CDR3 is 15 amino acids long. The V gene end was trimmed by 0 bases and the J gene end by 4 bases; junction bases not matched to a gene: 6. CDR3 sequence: CASSLAPGGAYEQYF. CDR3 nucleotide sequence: TGTGCCAGCAGCTTGGCTCCGGGGGGGGCATACGAGCAGTACTTC.

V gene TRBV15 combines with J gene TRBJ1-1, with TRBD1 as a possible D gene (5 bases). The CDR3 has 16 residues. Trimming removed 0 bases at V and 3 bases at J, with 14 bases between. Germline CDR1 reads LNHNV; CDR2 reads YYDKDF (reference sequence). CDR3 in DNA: TGTGCCACCAGCAGAGATGGGGCCCCCTCGTACACTGAAGCTTTCTTT. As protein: CATSRDGAPSYTEAFF.

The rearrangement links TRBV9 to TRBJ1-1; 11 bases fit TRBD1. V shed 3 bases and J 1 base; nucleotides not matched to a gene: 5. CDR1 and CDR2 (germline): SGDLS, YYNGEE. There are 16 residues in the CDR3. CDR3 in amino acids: CASSAWGTGGNTEAFF. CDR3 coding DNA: TGTGCCAGCAGCGCTTGGGGGACAGGGGGGAACACTGAAGCTTTCTTT.

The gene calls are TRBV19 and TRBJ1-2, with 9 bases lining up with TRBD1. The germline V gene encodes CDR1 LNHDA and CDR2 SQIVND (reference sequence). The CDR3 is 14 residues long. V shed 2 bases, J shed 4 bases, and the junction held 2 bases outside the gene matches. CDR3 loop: CASSITGGLYGYTF. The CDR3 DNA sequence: TGTGCCAGTAGTATAACAGGGGGCCTCTATGGCTACACCTTC.

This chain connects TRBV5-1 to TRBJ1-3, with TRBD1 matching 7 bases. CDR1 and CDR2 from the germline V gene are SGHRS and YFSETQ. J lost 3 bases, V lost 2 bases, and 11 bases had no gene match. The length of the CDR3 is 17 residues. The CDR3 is CASSLGKNRGFGNTIYF. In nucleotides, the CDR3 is TGCGCCAGCAGCTTAGGCAAAAACAGGGGTTTTGGAAACACCATATATTTT.

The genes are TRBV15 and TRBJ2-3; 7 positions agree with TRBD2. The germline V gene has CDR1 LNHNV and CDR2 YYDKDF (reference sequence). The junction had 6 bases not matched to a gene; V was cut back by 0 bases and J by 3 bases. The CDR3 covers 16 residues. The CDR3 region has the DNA TGTGCCACCAGCAGAGATGGGGCGGGAGCTACAGATACGCAGTATTTT. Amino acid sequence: CATSRDGAGATDTQYF.

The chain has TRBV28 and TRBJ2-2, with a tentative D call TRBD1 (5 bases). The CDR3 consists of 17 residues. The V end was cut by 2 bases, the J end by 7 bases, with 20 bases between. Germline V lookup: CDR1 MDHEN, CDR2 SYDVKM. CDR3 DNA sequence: TGTGCCAGCAGTTTAGCGCAGGGTATTCAAGTGATCGGGGAGCTGTTTTTT. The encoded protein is CASSLAQGIQVIGELFF.

DNA for the CDR3: TGTGCCAGTAGTATGGGGGTTAGCGGGAGCTACGAGCAGTACTTC. Translated, it gives CASSMGVSGSYEQYF. The chain employs TRBV19 and TRBJ2-7; 9 bases line up with TRBD2. This CDR3 comprises 15 residues. The ends lost 3 bases at V and 3 bases at J; junction bases unmatched: 6. Germline assignment: CDR1 LNHDA and CDR2 SQIVND (reference sequence).

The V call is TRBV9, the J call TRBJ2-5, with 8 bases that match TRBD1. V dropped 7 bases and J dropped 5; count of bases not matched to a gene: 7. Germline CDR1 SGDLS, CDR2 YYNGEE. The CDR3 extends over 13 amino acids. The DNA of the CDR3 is TGTGCCAGCTCTACAGGGGGTGGGGAGACCCAGTACTTC. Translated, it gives CASSTGGGETQYF.

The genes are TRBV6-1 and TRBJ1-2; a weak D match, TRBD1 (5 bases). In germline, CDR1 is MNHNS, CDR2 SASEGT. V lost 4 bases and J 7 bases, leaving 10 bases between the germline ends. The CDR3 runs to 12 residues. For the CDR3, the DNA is TGTGCCAGCAGTGTAAACGGGGGTGGCTACACCTTC. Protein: CASSVNGGGYTF.

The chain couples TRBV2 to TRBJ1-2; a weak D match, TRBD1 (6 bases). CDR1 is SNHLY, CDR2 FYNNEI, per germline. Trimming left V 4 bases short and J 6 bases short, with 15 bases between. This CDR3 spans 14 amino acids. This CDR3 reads CASSGLGTSNGYTF. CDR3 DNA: TGTGCCAGCAGTGGGCTCGGGACATCGAATGGCTACACCTTC.

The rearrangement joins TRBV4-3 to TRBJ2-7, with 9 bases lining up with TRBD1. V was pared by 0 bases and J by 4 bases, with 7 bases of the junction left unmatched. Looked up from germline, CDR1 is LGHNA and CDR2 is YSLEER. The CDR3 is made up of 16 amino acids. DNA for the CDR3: TGCGCCAGCAGCCAAGACCGGGACAGGGAATTATACGAGCAGTACTTC. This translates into CASSQDRDRELYEQYF.

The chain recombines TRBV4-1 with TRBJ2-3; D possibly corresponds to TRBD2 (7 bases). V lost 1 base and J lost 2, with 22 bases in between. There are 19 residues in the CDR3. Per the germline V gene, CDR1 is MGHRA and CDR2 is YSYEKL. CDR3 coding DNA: TGCGCCAGCAGCCAAGCACCAGCTGGGGGGGCTAGCCTCACAGATACGCAGTATTTT. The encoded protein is CASSQAPAGGASLTDTQYF.

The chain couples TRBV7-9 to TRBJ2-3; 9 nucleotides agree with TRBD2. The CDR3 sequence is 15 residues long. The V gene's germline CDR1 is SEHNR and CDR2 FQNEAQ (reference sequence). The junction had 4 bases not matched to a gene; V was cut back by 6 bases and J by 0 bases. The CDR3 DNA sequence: TGTGCCAGCAGTATTACTAGCGGGAGCACAGATACGCAGTATTTT. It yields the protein CASSITSGSTDTQYF.

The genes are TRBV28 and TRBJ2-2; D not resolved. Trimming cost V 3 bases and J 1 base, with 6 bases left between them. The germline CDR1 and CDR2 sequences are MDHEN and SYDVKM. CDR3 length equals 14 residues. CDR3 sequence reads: CASSFRRNTGELFF. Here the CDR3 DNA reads TGTGCCAGCAGTTTCCGCAGGAACACCGGGGAGCTGTTTTTT.

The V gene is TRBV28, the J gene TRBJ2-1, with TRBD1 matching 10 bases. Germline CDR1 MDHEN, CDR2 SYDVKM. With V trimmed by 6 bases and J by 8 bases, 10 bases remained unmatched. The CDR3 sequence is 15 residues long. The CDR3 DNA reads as TGTGCCAGCAGAAAGGACAGGGGGGTCAAGGATGAGCAGTTCTTC. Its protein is CASRKDRGVKDEQFF.

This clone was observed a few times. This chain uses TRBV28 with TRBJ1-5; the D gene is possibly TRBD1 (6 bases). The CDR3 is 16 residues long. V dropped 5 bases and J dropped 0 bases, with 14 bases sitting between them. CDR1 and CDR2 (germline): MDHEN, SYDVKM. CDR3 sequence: CASSVFRDTSNQPQHF. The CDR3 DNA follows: TGTGCCAGCAGTGTCTTCCGGGACACTAGCAATCAGCCCCAGCATTTT.